The entry that follows covers one T cell receptor beta chain sequence. Its antigen is currently unknown. Data came from immunoSEQ multiplex PCR; TCRdb stores just in-frame clones and leaves some out. Among some 90,000 clones listed, more than 75% were seen once. The sample originates from a study of radiotherapy plus CTLA-4 blockade in lung cancer. The study, taken as a whole, reports: Reported findings show early blood T cell clone dynamics, with interferon-beta, best predicted response.

Per the germline V gene, CDR1 is SGHTA and CDR2 is FQGNSA. Trimming took 2 bases from V and 0 from J; bases not matched to a gene: 4. The CDR3 totals 16 residues. The gene calls are TRBV7-2 and TRBJ2-1; 7 bases match TRBD2. The sequencing here drew on peripheral blood, taken from a patient treated with radiotherapy plus ipilimumab. The receptor was isolated from a human donor with non-small cell lung cancer who had a partial response to radiotherapy plus ipilimumab. CDR3 sequence: CASSLRGLRSYNEQFF. In DNA form, the CDR3 reads TGTGCCAGCAGCTTACGGGGACTACGCTCCTACAATGAGCAGTTCTTC.